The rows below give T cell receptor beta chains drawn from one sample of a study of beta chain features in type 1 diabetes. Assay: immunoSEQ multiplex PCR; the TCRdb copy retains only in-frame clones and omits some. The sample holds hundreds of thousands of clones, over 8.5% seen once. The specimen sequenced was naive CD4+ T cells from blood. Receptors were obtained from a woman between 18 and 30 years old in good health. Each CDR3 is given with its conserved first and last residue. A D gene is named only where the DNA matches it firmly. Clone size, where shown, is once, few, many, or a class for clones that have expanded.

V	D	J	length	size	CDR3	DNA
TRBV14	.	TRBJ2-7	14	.	CASSYDSVSYEQYF	TGTGCCAGCAGCTACGACAGCGTCTCCTACGAGCAGTACTTC
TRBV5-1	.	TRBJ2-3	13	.	CASRLARTDTQYF	TGCGCCAGCAGGCTAGCCCGCACAGATACGCAGTATTTT
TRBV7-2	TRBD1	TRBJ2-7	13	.	CASSMDRDHEQYF	TGTGCCAGCAGCATGGACAGGGACCACGAGCAGTACTTC
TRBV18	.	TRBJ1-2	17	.	CASSYTRPRRQDYGYTF	TGTGCCAGCTCATATACAAGACCGAGACGACAGGACTATGGCTACACCTTC
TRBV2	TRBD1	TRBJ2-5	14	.	CASSRDRGQETQYF	TGTGCCAGCAGTAGGGACAGGGGGCAAGAGACCCAGTACTTC
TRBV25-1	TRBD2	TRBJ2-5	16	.	CASSELVLAGQETQYF	TGTGCCAGCAGTGAATTAGTACTAGCGGGGCAAGAGACCCAGTACTTC
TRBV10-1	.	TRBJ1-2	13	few	CASSPGTSYGYTF	TGCGCCAGCAGTCCCGGGACAAGCTATGGCTACACCTTC
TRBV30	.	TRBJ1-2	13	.	CAWSAAGSIGYTF	TGTGCCTGGAGTGCTGCAGGGTCAATTGGCTACACCTTC
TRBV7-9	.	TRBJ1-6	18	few	CASSRPGSPGQGYSPLHF	TGTGCCAGCAGCCGCCCCGGCTCCCCGGGACAAGGCTATTCACCCCTCCACTTT
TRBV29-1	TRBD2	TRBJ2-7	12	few	CSVGLAGNEQYF	TGCAGCGTTGGACTAGCTGGGAACGAGCAGTACTTC
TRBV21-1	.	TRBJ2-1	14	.	CASSTQYKYNEQFF	TGTGCCAGCAGCACCCAATACAAATACAATGAGCAGTTCTTC
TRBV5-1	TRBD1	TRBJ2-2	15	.	CASTSSTGAPGELFF	TGCGCCAGCACCTCCTCTACAGGGGCACCCGGGGAGCTGTTTTTT
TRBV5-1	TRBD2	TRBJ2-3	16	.	CASRLGLADSTDTQYF	TGCGCCAGCAGGCTGGGACTAGCGGATTCCACAGATACGCAGTATTTT
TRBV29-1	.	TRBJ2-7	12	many	CSVGIASYEQYF	TGCAGCGTTGGTATAGCCTCCTACGAGCAGTACTTC
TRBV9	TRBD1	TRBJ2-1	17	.	CASSAREYGQGAGEQFF	TGTGCCAGCAGCGCCCGAGAGTACGGACAGGGGGCCGGGGAGCAGTTCTTC
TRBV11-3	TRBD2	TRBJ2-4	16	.	CASSLAGGPVGNIQYF	TGTGCCAGCAGCTTAGCGGGAGGGCCAGTAGGAAACATTCAGTACTTC
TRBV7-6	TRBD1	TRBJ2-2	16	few	CASSLGGQGYTGELFF	TGTGCCAGCAGCTTAGGGGGACAGGGGTACACCGGGGAGCTGTTTTTT
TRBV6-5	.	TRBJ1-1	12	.	CATGDGNTEAFF	TGTGCCACAGGGGATGGAAACACTGAAGCTTTCTTT
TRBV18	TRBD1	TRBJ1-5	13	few	CASSRDSNQPQHF	TGTGCCAGCTCACGGGACAGTAATCAGCCCCAGCATTTT
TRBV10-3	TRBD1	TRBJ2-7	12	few	CATGQGNDEQYF	TGTGCCACCGGACAGGGAAACGACGAGCAGTACTTC
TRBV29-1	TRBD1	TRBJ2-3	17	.	CSVEDQTGSILTDTQYF	TGCAGCGTTGAAGATCAGACAGGGAGCATCTTGACAGATACGCAGTATTTT
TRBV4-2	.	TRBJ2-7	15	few	CASSQDSSPSYEQYF	TGTGCCAGCAGCCAAGATTCCAGTCCCTCCTACGAGCAGTACTTC
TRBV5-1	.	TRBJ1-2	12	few	CASSLVGSNHTF	TGCGCCAGCAGCTTGGTAGGGAGTAATCACACCTTC
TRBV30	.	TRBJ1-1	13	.	CAWSPRTAGEAFF	TGTGCCTGGAGCCCCCGGACCGCGGGTGAAGCTTTCTTT
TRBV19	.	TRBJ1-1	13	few	CASSIDLQSGTFF	TGTGCCAGTAGTATAGATCTGCAGTCCGGGACTTTCTTT
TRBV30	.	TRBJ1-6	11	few	CAWGEASPLHF	TGTGCCTGGGGGGAGGCATCACCCCTCCACTTT
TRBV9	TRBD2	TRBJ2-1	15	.	CASTLAGGDGNEQFF	TGTGCCAGCACCCTAGCGGGAGGCGATGGCAATGAGCAGTTCTTC
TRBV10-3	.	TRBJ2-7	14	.	CAIRTPTGVYEQYF	TGTGCCATCAGGACACCTACCGGGGTGTACGAGCAGTACTTC
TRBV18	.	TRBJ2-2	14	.	CASSSGSNTGELFF	TGTGCCAGCTCAAGCGGGTCGAACACCGGGGAGCTGTTTTTT
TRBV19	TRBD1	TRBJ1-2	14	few	CASSPTTGTEGYTF	TGTGCCAGTAGTCCGACGACAGGGACAGAGGGCTACACCTTC
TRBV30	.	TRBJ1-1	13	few	CAWSVRGGVAAFF	TGTGCCTGGAGTGTACGGGGGGGAGTGGCAGCTTTCTTT
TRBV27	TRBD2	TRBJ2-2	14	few	CASSRTGGTGELFF	TGTGCCAGCAGTAGGACGGGAGGCACCGGGGAGCTGTTTTTT
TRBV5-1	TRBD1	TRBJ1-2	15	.	CASSRDVEGATGYTF	TGCGCCAGCAGCCGAGACGTCGAGGGGGCCACTGGCTACACCTTC